This TCR beta chain was recovered during a study of CD8+CD57+ T cells in acquired aplastic anemia listed by TCRdb under 2018. For context, the study as a whole: A mean of 3.2 ug of DNA, ranging from roughly 0.2 to 27.4 ug, was extracted from sorted CD4+ and CD8+ cells. CD8+CD57+ expansion was defined as frequency above the mean frequency observed in healthy subjects. Study-wide findings and limitations: Fewer than 35 CD8+ CDR3 sequences were found to be shared between patients and controls, but these sequences appeared to be highly expressed in patients and within the immunodominant clones of the patients. Between patients and healthy controls, no significant difference in CD8+ Simpson's diversity was found (P=0.060).

The germline V gene specifies SNHLY as CDR1 and FYNNEI as CDR2. V and J are truncated by 3 bases and 7 bases respectively, leaving an intervening sequence of 7 bases. Measured from the cysteine to the phenylalanine, the CDR3 is 13 residues long. The sequence is cut down to CDR3 DNA, 39 bases in frame from base 1. TCR beta VDJ combination and CDR3 sequence profiling used genomic DNA as the template. An Illumina HiSeq 2000 was the platform used for TCR repertoire sequencing. In the authors' own workflow: Repertoire assessment relied on Simpson's diversity index, CDR3 size and DJ length profiles, and TRBV/TRBJ rearrangement plots. The most abundant DNA sequence in the deep sequencing data was defined as the immunodominant clone. CDR3 amino acid sequences were checked for sharing across subjects and were also compared against the VDJdb database and published repertoires. TCRdb reran the public reads through fastp at Q25 and MiXCR, keeping productive beta chains. One record per CDR3 amino acid sequence lists the most common genes and DNA. TCRdb's processing, not the study's, gives the V and J calls here. In all, the sample holds under 200,000 distinct CDR3 sequences, and 71% of those were seen once. The ten biggest clones cover around 45% of the sample.

Expansion of CD8+CD57+ cells had been shown by flow cytometry in the patients chosen for sequencing. Severe acquired aplastic anemia was diagnosed in all patients according to International Study of Aplastic Anemia and Agranulocytosis and Camitta criteria. No therapy had been received by the patients at the time of blood sampling. In the study, sorted CD4+ and CD8+ blood T cells from patients with severe aplastic anemia and from healthy subjects underwent deep sequencing of TCR repertoires. Patients were enrolled in the USA under clinicaltrials.gov protocols 00001620, 01623167, 00001397, 00071045, 00081523 and 00961064. Ficoll-Paque density gradient centrifugation was used to isolate peripheral blood mononuclear cells. CD4+ and CD8+ T cells were sorted by FACS or magnetic beads before DNA extraction. A remark on this clonotype: Its binding antigen is unknown. Base qualities are not provided; no much larger clone lies one nucleotide away.

This chain joins TRBV2 to TRBJ1-6; too little of a D gene remains to name it. The material sequenced was sorted CD4+, CD8+, or CD8+CD57+ T cells (not recorded which) from PBMCs. The sequence derives from a human donor with aplastic anemia. The CDR3 loop reads CASSDLRNSPLHF. The bases are TGTGCCAGCAGTGATCTGAGAAATTCACCCCTCCACTTT. Where the CDR3 stops, the reference TRBV2 and TRBJ1-6 genes take over; the full variable domain is EPEVTQTPSHQVTQMGQEVILRCVPISNHLYFYWYRQILGQKVEFLVSFYNNEISEKSEIFDDQFSVERPDGSNFTLKIRSTKLEDSAMYFCASSDLRNSPLHFGNGTRLTVT.